Following are 27 T cell receptor beta chains from one sample sequenced in a study of T cell responses to AZD1222 COVID-19 vaccine. Method: immunoSEQ multiplex PCR; TCRdb's copy keeps in-frame clones and lacks some. The sample carries about 95,000 clones, around nine tenths recorded once. The sample in question was peripheral blood, obtained on day 0 of AZD1222 vaccination. The receptor set was obtained from an adult in good health.

The J gene is TRBJ2-2, the V gene TRBV7-3, with D tentatively TRBD2 (6 bases). Germline CDR1 reads SGHTA; CDR2 reads FQGTGA. V was shortened by 3 bases and J by 4 bases, with 9 bases between the two germline ends. The CDR3 has 14 amino acids. CDR3 protein: CASSFRGGTGELFF. In DNA, the CDR3 is TGTGCCAGCAGCTTCCGGGGAGGCACCGGGGAGCTGTTTTTT.

This clone was picked up one time. This rearrangement joins TRBV27 to TRBJ2-6, with D unclear. V shed 7 bases and J shed 0 bases, with 10 bases lying between them. The CDR3 has 15 amino acids. Looked up from germline, CDR1 is MNHEY and CDR2 is SMNVEV (reference sequence). The chain's CDR3 is CASKVLSSGANVLTF. The CDR3 nucleotides are TGTGCCAGCAAAGTTTTGAGCTCTGGGGCCAACGTCCTGACTTTC.

This clone was recorded once. This rearrangement joins TRBV9 to TRBJ2-3; D not resolved. From germline, CDR1 is SGDLS and CDR2 YYNGEE. This CDR3 is 14 amino acids long. With 0 bases removed from V and 6 bases from J, the gap between germline ends came to 11 bases. CDR3 sequence: CASSVDHSQDTQYF. The CDR3 DNA reads as TGTGCCAGCAGCGTAGACCATAGTCAGGATACGCAGTATTTT.

This chain joins TRBV19 and TRBJ1-4; tentative D call: TRBD1 (5 bases). Germline lookup yields CDR1 LNHDA and CDR2 SQIVND (reference sequence). Between the trimmed V and J ends, which lost 9 bases and 2 bases, there was a span of 10 bases. CDR3 length: 13 amino acids. The CDR3 DNA follows: TGTGCCAGCGTGGGGGGGACTAATGAAAAACTGTTTTTT. It yields the protein CASVGGTNEKLFF. The full variable domain, its missing parts supplied by reference TRBV19 and TRBJ1-4, is DGGITQSPKYLFRKEGQNVTLSCEQNLNHDAMYWYRQDPGQGLRLIYYSQIVNDFQKGDIAEGYSVSREKKESFPLTVTSAQKNPTAFYLCASVGGTNEKLFFGSGTQLSVL.

The chain employs TRBV7-9 and TRBJ1-2, with a tentative D call TRBD1 (5 bases). CDR3 length: 12 residues. V shed 4 bases and J shed 8 bases, with 11 bases lying between them. Looked up from germline, CDR1 is SEHNR and CDR2 is FQNEAQ (reference sequence). CDR3 region: CASSSGTAGYTF. The DNA for the CDR3 is TGTGCCAGCAGCTCCGGGACCGCGGGCTACACCTTC.

This clone turned up a few times. The rearrangement joins TRBV7-8 to TRBJ1-5; D may be TRBD1 (5 bases). The CDR3 has 14 amino acids. Per the germline V gene, CDR1 is SGHVS and CDR2 is FQNEAQ. Trimming pared 2 bases from V and 3 bases from J, leaving 8 bases between. In nucleotides, the CDR3 is TGTGCCAGCAGCTTACCAGGGAACAATCAGCCCCAGCATTTT. Its protein is CASSLPGNNQPQHF.

The rearrangement joins TRBV7-2 to TRBJ2-7; 7 nucleotides line up with TRBD2. Trimming cost V 3 bases and J 0 bases; bases outside gene matches: 2. Per germline, CDR1 SGHTA and CDR2 FQGNSA. CDR3 length: 14 residues. Here the CDR3 DNA reads TGTGCCAGCAGCTTGAGACTAGCCTCCTACGAGCAGTACTTC. Translation gives CASSLRLASYEQYF. Looking up the rest from reference TRBV7-2 and TRBJ2-7 gives the full variable domain: GAGVSQSPSNKVTEKGKDVELRCDPISGHTALYWYRQSLGQGLEFLIYFQGNSAPDKSGLPSDRFSAERTGGSVSTLTIQRTQQEDSAVYLCASSLRLASYEQYFGPGTRLTVT.

The V gene is TRBV30, the J gene TRBJ2-3, with D perhaps matching TRBD2 (5 bases). Between the trimmed V and J ends, which lost 5 bases and 2 bases, there was a span of 17 bases. There are 15 residues in the CDR3. Germline lookup yields CDR1 GTSNPN and CDR2 SVGIG (reference sequence). The CDR3 nucleotides read TGTGCCTGGGAGGGTAGTGAAGGGTTCACAGATACGCAGTATTTT. Amino acid sequence: CAWEGSEGFTDTQYF.

The table lists this clone with a few counts. V is TRBV4-1 and J is TRBJ2-1; D may be TRBD1 (6 bases). The CDR3 has 15 residues. V lost 7 bases, J lost 3 bases, and 16 bases lay in between. The germline CDR1 and CDR2 sequences are MGHRA and YSYEKL. The CDR3 spells CASKQPGQSYNEQFF. CDR3 DNA: TGCGCCAGCAAGCAACCGGGACAAAGCTACAATGAGCAGTTCTTC.

V gene TRBV16 combines with J gene TRBJ1-2; D remains ambiguous. Germline assignment: CDR1 KGHSY and CDR2 FQNENV. Trimming cost V 0 bases and J 0 bases, with 5 bases left between them. The CDR3 is made up of 14 amino acids. This CDR3 is CASSQSGPNYGYTF. The DNA of the CDR3 is TGTGCCAGCAGCCAATCCGGGCCTAACTATGGCTACACCTTC.

The rearrangement links TRBV19 to TRBJ1-6; D uncertain. V was pared by 6 bases and J by 6 bases, with 15 bases between. The germline gives CDR1 LNHDA, CDR2 SQIVND (reference sequence). CDR3 size: 15 residues. DNA of the CDR3: TGTGCCAGTAGGGTTGAAGGAGGTTCTAATTCACCCCTCCACTTT. It codes for CASRVEGGSNSPLHF.

CDR3 in DNA: TGCGCCAGCAGTGAGTCGCGGGGTTACGGCTACACCTTC. It specifies CASSESRGYGYTF. The rearrangement uses TRBV10-2 and TRBJ1-2; D is ambiguous. Per germline, CDR1 WSHSY and CDR2 SAAADI. V was pared by 0 bases and J by 8 bases, with 10 bases between. The CDR3 has 13 amino acids.

The V gene is TRBV5-1, the J gene TRBJ2-1; D is perhaps TRBD2 (6 bases). Between the trimmed V and J ends, which lost 0 bases and 2 bases, there was a span of 12 bases. CDR3 length: 16 amino acids. Germline V gene sequence: CDR1 SGHRS, CDR2 YFSETQ. The CDR3 sequence: CASSLDLAGTYNEQFF. The CDR3 region has the DNA TGCGCCAGCAGCTTGGATCTCGCGGGGACCTACAATGAGCAGTTCTTC. The entire variable domain, with the rest obtained from reference TRBV5-1 and TRBJ2-1, is as follows: KAGVTQTPRYLIKTRGQQVTLSCSPISGHRSVSWYQQTPGQGLQFLFEYFSETQRNKGNFPGRFSGRQFSNSRSEMNVSTLELGDSALYLCASSLDLAGTYNEQFFGPGTRLTVL.

V is TRBV5-1 and J is TRBJ1-4; D gene uncertain. From germline, CDR1 is SGHRS and CDR2 YFSETQ. CDR3 length: 14 residues. Trimming removed 4 bases from V and 5 bases from J, with 12 bases in between. The CDR3 DNA is TGCGCCAGCAGCCCCCGTCCCTCAAATGAAAAACTGTTTTTT. This gives the protein CASSPRPSNEKLFF.

The V and J genes are TRBV12-3 or TRBV12-4 and TRBJ1-2; no firm D call. Trimming stripped 7 bases from V and 8 bases from J, with 14 bases between. This CDR3 is 12 amino acids long. The CDR3 nucleotides read TGTGCCAGCACTTTGACTGGGGAAGGCTACACCTTC. It codes for CASTLTGEGYTF.

The chain links TRBV7-9 to TRBJ1-2, with D unresolved. Germline V gene sequence: CDR1 SEHNR, CDR2 FQNEAQ (reference sequence). V was cut by 5 bases and J by 8 bases, with 9 bases left in between. The length of the CDR3 is 11 residues. The chain's CDR3 is CASSTARGYTF. In DNA, the CDR3 is TGTGCCAGCAGCACCGCCCGAGGCTACACCTTC.

By sample fraction, this clone is medium-sized. The rearrangement uses TRBV19 and TRBJ2-2; D is unclear. Trimming cost V 7 bases and J 3 bases, with 15 bases left between them. Germline loops: CDR1 LNHDA, CDR2 SQIVND (reference sequence). This CDR3 comprises 15 residues. CDR3 nucleotides: TGTGCCAGTACCTATCTAGACAAGGACACCGGGGAGCTGTTTTTT. Its translation: CASTYLDKDTGELFF.

A single count supports this clone. V and J are TRBV19 and TRBJ2-6; either TRBD1 or TRBD2 may fit D (6 bases each). The CDR3 covers 18 residues. Trimming took 1 base from V and 1 from J, leaving 14 bases between them. Per the germline V gene, CDR1 is LNHDA and CDR2 is SQIVND (reference sequence). The CDR3 DNA is TGTGCCAGTAGTATAGTAGGGGGGCGAGGATCTGGGGCCAACGTCCTGACTTTC. Residues: CASSIVGGRGSGANVLTF.

The chain uses TRBV9 and TRBJ1-2; 7 bases are a match to TRBD1. Germline lookup yields CDR1 SGDLS and CDR2 YYNGEE. This CDR3 is built from 13 residues. The ends lost 3 bases at V and 8 bases at J; junction bases unmatched: 7. The CDR3 is CASSADRAWGYTF. The CDR3 region has the DNA TGTGCCAGCAGCGCCGACAGGGCATGGGGCTACACCTTC.

As DNA, the CDR3 is TGTGCCATCACTGGGACAGGAGCTGGAAACAATGAGCAGTTCTTC. This translates into CAITGTGAGNNEQFF. This chain connects TRBV10-3 to TRBJ2-1; 8 nucleotides align to TRBD1. The V and J ends lost 7 bases and 5 bases, in that order; junction bases with no gene match: 10. The CDR3 is 15 residues long. Germline CDR1 ENHRY, CDR2 SYGVKD.

The count of this clone is one. The CDR3 sequence is CASRSSGASTDTQYF. For the CDR3, the DNA is TGTGCCAGCAGGTCTAGCGGGGCTAGCACAGATACGCAGTATTTT. This sequence joins TRBV7-3 and TRBJ2-3; 9 bases match TRBD2. Germline lookup yields CDR1 SGHTA and CDR2 FQGTGA. Trimming removed 6 bases from V and 0 bases from J; junction bases left unmatched: 4. The CDR3 loop spans 15 amino acids.

This rearrangement joins TRBV2 to TRBJ1-5; D perhaps matches TRBD1 (6 bases). V lost 5 bases, J lost 0 bases, and 8 bases lay in between. The CDR3 contains 14 residues. Germline values: CDR1 SNHLY, CDR2 FYNNEI. CDR3 sequence reads: CASSQQGSNQPQHF. CDR3 coding DNA: TGTGCCAGCAGTCAACAGGGTAGCAATCAGCCCCAGCATTTT.

V gene TRBV29-1 combines with J gene TRBJ1-2, with 7 bases identical to TRBD1. The CDR3 totals 13 residues. V lost 4 bases to trimming and J lost 1 base; unmatched junction nucleotides: 3. Germline V lookup: CDR1 SQVTM, CDR2 ANQGSEA. The CDR3 bases are TGCAGCGTTGTAGGGACAGTTAACTATGGCTACACCTTC. This codes for CSVVGTVNYGYTF.

The chain carries TRBV28 and TRBJ1-2; 7 bases agree with TRBD1. J lost 3 bases, V lost 3 bases, and 1 base had no gene match. The CDR3 has 13 residues. Germline lookup yields CDR1 MDHEN and CDR2 SYDVKM. The CDR3 nucleotides read TGTGCCAGCAGTTTCCAGGGGGACTATGGCTACACCTTC. As protein: CASSFQGDYGYTF.

This clone turned up a few times. CDR3 coding DNA: TGTGCCAGCAGTGTTTCAGAGACAGATACGCAGTATTTT. Translating gives CASSVSETDTQYF. The chain carries TRBV6-4 and TRBJ2-3, with D unresolved. CDR1 is MRHNA and CDR2 is SNTAGT in the germline V gene. The CDR3 runs to 13 residues. V gave up 4 bases and J gave up 3 bases, with 8 bases separating them.

J is TRBJ1-1 and V is TRBV6-1; 7 nucleotides agree with TRBD1. With V trimmed by 2 bases and J by 2 bases, 11 bases remained unmatched. This CDR3 is built from 17 residues. Germline V CDR1 and CDR2: MNHNS, SASEGT. The CDR3 bases are TGTGCCAGCAGTGAAATAGGGGGGACAGTCCTTAACACTGAAGCTTTCTTT. As protein: CASSEIGGTVLNTEAFF.

The chain links TRBV20-1 to TRBJ1-6; 9 bases match TRBD1. This CDR3 is built from 13 residues. Per germline, CDR1 DFQATT and CDR2 SNEGSKA (reference sequence). V shed 3 bases and J 11 bases; nucleotides not matched to a gene: 5. The chain's CDR3 is CSASRDRVTPLHF. The CDR3 DNA is TGCAGTGCTAGTCGGGACAGGGTGACACCCCTCCACTTT.